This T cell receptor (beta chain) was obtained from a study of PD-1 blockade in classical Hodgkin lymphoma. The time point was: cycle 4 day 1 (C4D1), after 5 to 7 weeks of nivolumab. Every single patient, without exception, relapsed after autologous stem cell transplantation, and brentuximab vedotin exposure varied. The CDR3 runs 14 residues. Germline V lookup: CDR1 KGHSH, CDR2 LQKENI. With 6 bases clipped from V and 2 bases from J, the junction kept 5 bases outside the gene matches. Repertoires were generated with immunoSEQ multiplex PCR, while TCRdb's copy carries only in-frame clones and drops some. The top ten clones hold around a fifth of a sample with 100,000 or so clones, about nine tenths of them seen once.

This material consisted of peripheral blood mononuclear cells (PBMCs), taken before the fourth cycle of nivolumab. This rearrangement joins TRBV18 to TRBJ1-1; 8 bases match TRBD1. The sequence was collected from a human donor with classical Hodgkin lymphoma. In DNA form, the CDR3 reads TGTGCCAGCTCCCCGGGACAGGTTAACACTGAAGCTTTCTTT. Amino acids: CASSPGQVNTEAFF.